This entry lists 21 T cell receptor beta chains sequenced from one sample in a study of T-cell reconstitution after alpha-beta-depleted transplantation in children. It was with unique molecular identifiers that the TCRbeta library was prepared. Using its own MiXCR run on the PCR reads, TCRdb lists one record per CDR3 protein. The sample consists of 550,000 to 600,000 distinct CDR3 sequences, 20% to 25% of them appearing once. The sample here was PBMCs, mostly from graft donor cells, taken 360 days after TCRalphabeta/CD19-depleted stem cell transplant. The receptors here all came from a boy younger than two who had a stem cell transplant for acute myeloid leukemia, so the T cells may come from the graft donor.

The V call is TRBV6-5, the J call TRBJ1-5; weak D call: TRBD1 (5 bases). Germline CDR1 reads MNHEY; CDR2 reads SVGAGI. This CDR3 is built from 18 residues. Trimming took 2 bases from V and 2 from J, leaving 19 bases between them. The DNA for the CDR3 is TGTGCCAGCAGTTACGAGAGGTTCATGGGGCGAGGCAATCAGCCCCAGCATTTT. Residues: CASSYERFMGRGNQPQHF.

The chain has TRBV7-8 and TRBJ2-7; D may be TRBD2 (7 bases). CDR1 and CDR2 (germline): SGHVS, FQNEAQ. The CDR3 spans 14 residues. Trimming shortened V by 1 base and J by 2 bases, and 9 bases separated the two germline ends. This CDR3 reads CASSLDGGPYEQYF. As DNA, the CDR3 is TGTGCCAGCAGCTTAGACGGGGGGCCCTACGAGCAGTACTTC.

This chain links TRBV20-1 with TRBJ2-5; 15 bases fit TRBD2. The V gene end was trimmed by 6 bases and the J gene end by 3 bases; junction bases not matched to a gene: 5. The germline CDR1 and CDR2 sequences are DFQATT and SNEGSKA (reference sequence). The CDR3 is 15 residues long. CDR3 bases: TGCAGTGCCTGGGGACTAGCGGGGGGCAAAGAGACCCAGTACTTC. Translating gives CSAWGLAGGKETQYF.

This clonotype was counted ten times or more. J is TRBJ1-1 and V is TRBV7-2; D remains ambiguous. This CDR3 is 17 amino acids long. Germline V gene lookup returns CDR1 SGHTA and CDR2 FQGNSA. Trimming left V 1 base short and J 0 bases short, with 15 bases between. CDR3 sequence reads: CASSLEAIQFMNTEAFF. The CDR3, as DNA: TGTGCCAGCAGCTTAGAGGCCATCCAATTTATGAACACTGAAGCTTTCTTT. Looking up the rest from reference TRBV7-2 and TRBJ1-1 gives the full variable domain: GAGVSQSPSNKVTEKGKDVELRCDPISGHTALYWYRQSLGQGLEFLIYFQGNSAPDKSGLPSDRFSAERTGGSVSTLTIQRTQQEDSAVYLCASSLEAIQFMNTEAFFGQGTRLTVV.

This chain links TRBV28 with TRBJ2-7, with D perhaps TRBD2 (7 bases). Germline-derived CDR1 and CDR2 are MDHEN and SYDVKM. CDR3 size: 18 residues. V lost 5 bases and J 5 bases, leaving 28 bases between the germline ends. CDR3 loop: CASSPYGGQAIRKNEQYF. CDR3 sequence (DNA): TGTGCCAGCAGTCCGTACGGGGGGCAGGCCATACGTAAAAACGAGCAGTACTTC.

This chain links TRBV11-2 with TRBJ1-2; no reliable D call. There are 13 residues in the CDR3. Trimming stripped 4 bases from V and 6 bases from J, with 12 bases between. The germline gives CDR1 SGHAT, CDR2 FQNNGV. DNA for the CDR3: TGTGCCAGCAGCTGGGATAGGGCCGATGGCTACACCTTC. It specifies CASSWDRADGYTF.

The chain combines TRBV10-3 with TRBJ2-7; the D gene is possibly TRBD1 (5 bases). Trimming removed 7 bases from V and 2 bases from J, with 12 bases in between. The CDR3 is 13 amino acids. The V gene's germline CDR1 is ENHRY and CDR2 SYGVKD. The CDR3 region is CAIMGQGTYEQYF. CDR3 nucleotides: TGTGCCATCATGGGGCAGGGTACCTACGAGCAGTACTTC.

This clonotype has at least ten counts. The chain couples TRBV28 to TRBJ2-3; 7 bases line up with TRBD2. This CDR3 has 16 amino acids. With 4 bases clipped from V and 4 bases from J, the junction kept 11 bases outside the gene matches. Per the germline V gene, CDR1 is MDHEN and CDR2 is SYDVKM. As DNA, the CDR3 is TGTGCCAGCAGTTGGATGGGGGAGGGATCCTCAGATACGCAGTATTTT. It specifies CASSWMGEGSSDTQYF.

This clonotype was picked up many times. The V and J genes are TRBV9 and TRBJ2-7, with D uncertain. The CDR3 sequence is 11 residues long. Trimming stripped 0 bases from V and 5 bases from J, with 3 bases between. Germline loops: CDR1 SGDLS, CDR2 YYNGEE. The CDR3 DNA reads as TGTGCCAGCAGCGTAGAGAACGAGCAGTACGTC. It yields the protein CASSVENEQYV.

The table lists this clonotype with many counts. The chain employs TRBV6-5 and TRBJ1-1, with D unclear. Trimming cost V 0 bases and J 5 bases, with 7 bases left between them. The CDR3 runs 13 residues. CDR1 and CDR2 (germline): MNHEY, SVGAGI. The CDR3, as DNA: TGTGCCAGCAGTTACTCGAGAGGGACTGAAGCTTTCTTT. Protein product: CASSYSRGTEAFF.

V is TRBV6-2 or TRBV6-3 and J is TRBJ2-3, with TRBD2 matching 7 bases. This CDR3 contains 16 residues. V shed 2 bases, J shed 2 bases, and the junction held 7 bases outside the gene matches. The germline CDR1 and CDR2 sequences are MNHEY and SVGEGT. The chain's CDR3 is CASSYDPGLPTDTQYF. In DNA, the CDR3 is TGTGCCAGCAGTTACGATCCGGGACTACCCACAGATACGCAGTATTTT.

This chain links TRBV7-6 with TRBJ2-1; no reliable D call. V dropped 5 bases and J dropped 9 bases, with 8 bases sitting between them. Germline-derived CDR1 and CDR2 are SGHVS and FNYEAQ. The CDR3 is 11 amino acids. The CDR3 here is CASSPSVEQFF. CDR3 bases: TGTGCCAGCAGCCCCTCGGTTGAGCAGTTCTTC. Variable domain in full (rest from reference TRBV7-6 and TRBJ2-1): GAGVSQSPRYKVTKRGQDVALRCDPISGHVSLYWYRQALGQGPEFLTYFNYEAQQDKSGLPNDRFSAERPEGSISTLTIQRTEQRDSAMYRCASSPSVEQFFGPGTRLTVL.

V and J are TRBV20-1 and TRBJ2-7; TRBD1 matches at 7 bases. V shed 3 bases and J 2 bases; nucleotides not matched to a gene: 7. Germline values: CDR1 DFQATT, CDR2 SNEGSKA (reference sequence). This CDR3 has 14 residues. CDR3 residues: CSASAWDRAYEQYF. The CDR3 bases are TGCAGTGCTAGCGCATGGGACAGAGCCTACGAGCAGTACTTC.

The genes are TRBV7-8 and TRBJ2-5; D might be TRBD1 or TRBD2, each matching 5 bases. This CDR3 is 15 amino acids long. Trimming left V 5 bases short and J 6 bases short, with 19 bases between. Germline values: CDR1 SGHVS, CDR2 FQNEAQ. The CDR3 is CASSATSEGLQTQYF. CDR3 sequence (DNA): TGTGCCAGCAGCGCCACCTCAGAGGGGCTCCAGACCCAGTACTTC.

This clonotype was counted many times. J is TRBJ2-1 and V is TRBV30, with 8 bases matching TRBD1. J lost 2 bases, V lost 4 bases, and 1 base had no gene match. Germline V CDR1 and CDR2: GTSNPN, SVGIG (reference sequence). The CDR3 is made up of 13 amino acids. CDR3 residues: CAWTGGPYNEQFF. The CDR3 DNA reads TGTGCCTGGACAGGGGGCCCCTACAATGAGCAGTTCTTC.

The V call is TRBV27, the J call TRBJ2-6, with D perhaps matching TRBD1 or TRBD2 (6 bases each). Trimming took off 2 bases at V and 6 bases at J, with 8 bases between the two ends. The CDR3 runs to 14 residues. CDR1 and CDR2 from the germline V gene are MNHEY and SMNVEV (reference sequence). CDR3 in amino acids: CASSLRGLANVLTF. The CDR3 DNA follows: TGTGCCAGCAGTTTACGGGGGCTGGCCAACGTCCTGACTTTC.

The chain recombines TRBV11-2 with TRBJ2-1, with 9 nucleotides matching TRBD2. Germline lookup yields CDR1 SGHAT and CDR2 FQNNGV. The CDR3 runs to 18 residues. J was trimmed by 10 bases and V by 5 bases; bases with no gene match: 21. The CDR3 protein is CASSPRRLGTSPSWEQFF. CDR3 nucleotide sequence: TGTGCCAGCAGCCCCCGACGATTGGGGACTAGCCCCTCGTGGGAGCAGTTCTTC.

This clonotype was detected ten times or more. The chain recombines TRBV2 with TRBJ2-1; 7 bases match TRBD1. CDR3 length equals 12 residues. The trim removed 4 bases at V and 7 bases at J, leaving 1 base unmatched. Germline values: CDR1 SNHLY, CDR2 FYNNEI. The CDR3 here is CASSGRGNEQFF. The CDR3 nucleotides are TGTGCCAGCAGTGGCAGGGGGAATGAGCAGTTCTTC.

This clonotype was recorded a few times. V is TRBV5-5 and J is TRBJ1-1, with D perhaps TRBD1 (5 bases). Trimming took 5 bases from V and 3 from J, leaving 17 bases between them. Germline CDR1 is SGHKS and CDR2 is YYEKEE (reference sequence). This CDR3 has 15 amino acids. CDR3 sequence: CASRTHRWGYTEAFF. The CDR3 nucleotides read TGTGCCAGCAGAACCCACAGATGGGGCTACACTGAAGCTTTCTTT.

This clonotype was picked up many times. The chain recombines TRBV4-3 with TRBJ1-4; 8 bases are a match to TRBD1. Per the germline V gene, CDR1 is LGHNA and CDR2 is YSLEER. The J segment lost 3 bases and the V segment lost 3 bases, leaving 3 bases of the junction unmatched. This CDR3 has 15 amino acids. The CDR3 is CASSHGQGANEKLFF. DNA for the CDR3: TGCGCCAGCAGCCATGGACAGGGAGCTAATGAAAAACTGTTTTTT.

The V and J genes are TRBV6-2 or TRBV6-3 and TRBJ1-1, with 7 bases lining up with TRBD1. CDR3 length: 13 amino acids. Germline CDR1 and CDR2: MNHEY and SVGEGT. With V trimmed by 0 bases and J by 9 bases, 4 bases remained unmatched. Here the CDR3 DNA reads TGTGCCAGCAGTTACTCACCGGGACAGCAAGCTTTCTTT. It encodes CASSYSPGQQAFF.